One sample yielded the 15 T cell receptor beta chains listed below, sequenced in a study of T cell changes during pregnancy in multiple sclerosis. Sequencing used immunoSEQ multiplex PCR; TCRdb keeps in-frame clones, though not all of them. The data hold just over 30,000 clones, with around 91% observed a single time. Sequenced here: CD8+ T cells from peripheral blood mononuclear cells, sampled in the second trimester of pregnancy. The receptors were gathered from a female donor with multiple sclerosis, enrolled in a pregnancy study.

The chain carries TRBV7-9 and TRBJ2-7, with TRBD1 as a possible D gene (5 bases). Germline assignment: CDR1 SEHNR and CDR2 FQNEAQ (reference sequence). V was trimmed by 1 base and J by 7 bases, leaving 8 bases between them. The CDR3 sequence is 12 residues long. The chain's CDR3 is CASSLGGAEQYF. Here the CDR3 DNA reads TGTGCCAGCAGCTTAGGGGGCGCAGAGCAGTACTTC.

The chain uses TRBV7-9 and TRBJ2-7; D ambiguous. Trimming cost V 4 bases and J 0 bases, with 4 bases left between them. The CDR3 contains 12 residues. Germline-derived CDR1 and CDR2 are SEHNR and FQNEAQ (reference sequence). The CDR3 region is CASSSSSYEQYF. The CDR3 DNA sequence: TGTGCCAGCAGCTCGAGCTCCTACGAGCAGTACTTC.

The V gene is TRBV27, the J gene TRBJ1-1, with D possibly being TRBD1 (5 bases). The CDR3 has 14 residues. Germline loops: CDR1 MNHEY, CDR2 SMNVEV (reference sequence). The ends were cut back, 5 bases at V and 1 base at J, with 11 bases in the middle. CDR3 sequence: CASSHNTGNTEAFF. The CDR3 bases are TGTGCCAGCAGTCATAATACAGGGAACACTGAAGCTTTCTTT.

This chain joins TRBV11-1 and TRBJ2-7; 11 bases agree with TRBD1. CDR1 SGHAT and CDR2 FQDESV come from the germline V gene (reference sequence). The CDR3 runs 14 residues. After removal of 5 bases from V and 3 bases from J, the junction contained 3 bases not matched to a gene. The CDR3 reads CASSPGQGDYEQYF. DNA of the CDR3: TGTGCCAGCAGCCCGGGACAGGGGGACTACGAGCAGTACTTC.

V is TRBV2 and J is TRBJ2-1, with no clear D. Between the trimmed V and J ends, which lost 3 bases and 3 bases, there was a span of 6 bases. This CDR3 comprises 13 residues. Germline V CDR1 and CDR2: SNHLY, FYNNEI. CDR3 sequence (DNA): TGTGCCAGCAGTGACTTTCTCTACAATGAGCAGTTCTTC. Protein sequence: CASSDFLYNEQFF.

The chain has TRBV6-4 and TRBJ1-2, with 8 bases aligning to TRBD1. Losses at the gene ends were 6 bases for V and 4 bases for J; bases not matched to a gene: 7. Germline assignment: CDR1 MRHNA and CDR2 SNTAGT. The CDR3 has 14 residues. The CDR3 coding sequence is TGTGCCAGCAGCCCCGGACAGGGAGGCTATGGCTACACCTTC. Its protein product is CASSPGQGGYGYTF.

The V and J genes are TRBV19 and TRBJ2-7, with 11 bases identical to TRBD2. Germline CDR1 reads LNHDA; CDR2 reads SQIVND (reference sequence). Losses at the gene ends were 5 bases for V and 4 bases for J; bases not matched to a gene: 10. CDR3 length: 16 residues. In DNA, the CDR3 is TGTGCCAGTAGTTCCCCGGGACTAGCGGCCCCTTACGAGCAGTACTTC. Its protein product is CASSSPGLAAPYEQYF.

The DNA of the CDR3 is TGCGCCAGCAGCCAAAGGTACGGGACAGGGACGGAACAGCCCCAGCATTTT. Its translation is CASSQRYGTGTEQPQHF. V gene TRBV4-3 combines with J gene TRBJ1-5; 9 bases line up with TRBD1. Germline CDR1 and CDR2: LGHNA and YSLEER. J gave up 7 bases and V 2 bases, and 12 bases lay outside the gene matches. This CDR3 comprises 17 residues.

This clone was recorded a few times. A junction boundary mismatches the germline segment, possibly from a read error. The CDR3 DNA reads as TGTGCCAGCAGCTTGAAACCGGGACTAGCGTTT. Residues: CASSLKPGLAF. The chain is built from TRBV7-9 and TRBJ2-3; 10 bases are a match to TRBD2. Germline V CDR1 and CDR2: SEHNR, FQNEAQ (reference sequence). This CDR3 contains 11 residues.

The chain combines TRBV4-3 with TRBJ2-7, with 8 bases fitting TRBD2. The junction had 2 bases not matched to a gene; V was cut back by 1 base and J by 3 bases. The CDR3 extends over 14 amino acids. Germline V CDR1 and CDR2: LGHNA, YSLEER. The DNA of the CDR3 is TGCGCCAGCAGCCAAGCAGCGGGGGTCTACGAGCAGTACTTC. As protein: CASSQAAGVYEQYF.

The chain combines TRBV27 with TRBJ2-7, with TRBD1 as a possible D gene (6 bases). The CDR3 is 13 amino acids. The germline gives CDR1 MNHEY, CDR2 SMNVEV (reference sequence). V was clipped by 6 bases and J by 2 bases, with 11 bases between them. CDR3 bases: TGTGCCAGCAGCCACAGGGAGACCTACGAGCAGTACTTC. Amino acids: CASSHRETYEQYF.

This chain links TRBV27 with TRBJ2-7; TRBD2 aligns across 9 bases. Germline loops: CDR1 MNHEY, CDR2 SMNVEV (reference sequence). There are 14 residues in the CDR3. After removal of 2 bases from V and 2 bases from J, the junction contained 1 base not matched to a gene. In nucleotides, the CDR3 is TGTGCCAGCAGTTTACTAGCGGGAACCTACGAGCAGTACTTC. This encodes CASSLLAGTYEQYF.

The chain combines TRBV6-1 with TRBJ2-7; TRBD2 matches 11 bases. CDR1 is MNHNS, CDR2 SASEGT, per germline. J lost 4 bases, V lost 1 base, and 3 bases had no gene match. This CDR3 comprises 15 residues. CDR3 sequence (DNA): TGTGCCAGCAGTGAAGAGGGACTAGCGGTTTACGAGCAGTACTTC. Translation gives CASSEEGLAVYEQYF.

This chain joins TRBV4-3 and TRBJ1-3, with D hard to call. Trimming shortened V by 0 bases and J by 0 bases, and 9 bases separated the two germline ends. Germline-derived CDR1 and CDR2 are LGHNA and YSLEER. This CDR3 is built from 16 residues. The CDR3 DNA is TGCGCCAGCAGCCAAGATGGGAGGACCTCTGGAAACACCATATATTTT. It specifies CASSQDGRTSGNTIYF.

Remarks on this clone: The germline gene is not matched at one end of the junction; a read error may be the cause. The genes are TRBV14 and TRBJ2-5; TRBD1 matches 9 bases. This CDR3 is 18 amino acids long. The V gene's germline CDR1 is SGHDN and CDR2 FVKESK. The CDR3 bases are TGTGCCAGCAGCCAAGCCTGGGACAGGGCAATATACCAGGAGACCCAGTACTTC. It specifies CASSQAWDRAIYQETQYF.